Below are 21 T cell receptor beta chains sequenced from a single sample in a study of early T cells in non-severe SARS-CoV-2 infection. TCRdb re-called the 5' RACE reads with MiXCR, one entry per CDR3 protein. The sample includes about 71,000 distinct CDR3 sequences, about 13% of them seen just once. The sample was whole blood. These receptor sequences come from an adult who was a healthcare worker with PCR-confirmed SARS-CoV-2 infection or an uninfected control (not recorded which).

This clonotype turned up a few times. The chain employs TRBV9 and TRBJ1-4; the match to TRBD1 covers 8 bases. Germline-derived CDR1 and CDR2 are SGDLS and YYNGEE. The CDR3 consists of 14 residues. The junction had 5 bases not matched to a gene; V was cut back by 3 bases and J by 7 bases. The CDR3 sequence is CASSDGQGGEKLFF. In DNA, the CDR3 is TGTGCCAGCAGCGATGGACAGGGAGGTGAAAAACTGTTTTTT.

This clonotype was recorded many times. The chain combines TRBV5-1 with TRBJ1-4; no clear D. V lost 4 bases, J lost 3 bases, and 10 bases lay in between. In germline, CDR1 is SGHRS, CDR2 YFSETQ. The CDR3 has 14 residues. This chain's CDR3 is CASSVHPANEKLFF. DNA for the CDR3: TGCGCCAGCAGCGTTCACCCAGCTAATGAAAAACTGTTTTTT. Drawing the rest from reference TRBV5-1 and TRBJ1-4, the complete variable domain is KAGVTQTPRYLIKTRGQQVTLSCSPISGHRSVSWYQQTPGQGLQFLFEYFSETQRNKGNFPGRFSGRQFSNSRSEMNVSTLELGDSALYLCASSVHPANEKLFFGSGTQLSVL.

V usage is TRBV5-1 and J usage is TRBJ2-2; D assignment may be TRBD1 or TRBD2 (6 bases each). The germline V and J ends were trimmed by 4 bases and 1 base, with 14 bases remaining between them. Germline CDR1 and CDR2: SGHRS and YFSETQ. The CDR3 totals 16 residues. Here the CDR3 DNA reads TGCGCCAGCAGCCCCCGACTAGGGGGGAACACCGGGGAGCTGTTTTTT. Translation: CASSPRLGGNTGELFF. The whole variable domain, filled in from reference TRBV5-1 and TRBJ2-2, reads KAGVTQTPRYLIKTRGQQVTLSCSPISGHRSVSWYQQTPGQGLQFLFEYFSETQRNKGNFPGRFSGRQFSNSRSEMNVSTLELGDSALYLCASSPRLGGNTGELFFGEGSRLTVL.

This clonotype has more than one count but fewer than ten. The chain employs TRBV7-8 and TRBJ1-5; possibly TRBD1 for D (6 bases). The V end lost 3 bases, the J end lost 7 bases, and 13 bases lay between the germline ends. The germline gives CDR1 SGHVS, CDR2 FQNEAQ. CDR3 size: 14 residues. The CDR3 here is CASSFQGSWQPQHF. CDR3 DNA sequence: TGTGCCAGCAGCTTCCAGGGGAGTTGGCAGCCCCAGCATTTT.

This clonotype was recorded at least ten times. The V gene is TRBV13, the J gene TRBJ1-6; D perhaps matches TRBD1 (6 bases). Germline V gene data show CDR1 as PRHDT and CDR2 as FYEKMQ (reference sequence). Trimming stripped 5 bases from V and 10 bases from J, with 15 bases between. CDR3 length: 14 amino acids. CDR3 in amino acids: CASSARGGQSPLHF. In nucleotides, the CDR3 is TGTGCCAGCAGCGCACGGGGGGGCCAATCACCCCTCCACTTT.

V and J are TRBV6-2 or TRBV6-3 and TRBJ2-7; 11 nucleotides agree with TRBD1. Germline lookup yields CDR1 MNHEY and CDR2 SVGEGT. Germline trimming cut 8 bases from V and 7 bases from J; bases unmatched to any gene: 13. The CDR3 extends over 15 amino acids. The DNA of the CDR3 is TGTGCCAGCGGTTCCCAGGACAGGGGGCGGTATGAGCAGTACTTC. This gives the protein CASGSQDRGRYEQYF.

This chain links TRBV14 with TRBJ2-4, with D possibly TRBD2 on 7 matching bases. This CDR3 has 15 amino acids. In germline, CDR1 is SGHDN, CDR2 FVKESK. V lost 3 bases to trimming and J lost 5 bases, with 14 bases between them. CDR3 region: CASSQGRGAQNIQYF. CDR3 nucleotides: TGTGCCAGCAGCCAGGGGAGGGGGGCTCAAAACATTCAGTACTTC. The variable domain in full, completed from reference TRBV14 and TRBJ2-4, reads EAGVTQFPSHSVIEKGQTVTLRCDPISGHDNLYWYRRVMGKEIKFLLHFVKESKQDESGMPNNRFLAERTGGTYSTLKVQPAELEDSGVYFCASSQGRGAQNIQYFGAGTRLSVL.

This chain uses TRBV7-9 with TRBJ1-1; D is unclear. Trimming removed 3 bases at V and 1 base at J, with 3 bases between. CDR3 length equals 12 residues. Germline loops: CDR1 SEHNR, CDR2 FQNEAQ (reference sequence). The CDR3 sequence is CASSFENTEAFF. As DNA, the CDR3 is TGTGCCAGCAGCTTCGAGAACACTGAAGCTTTCTTT.

The sample holds a few counts of this clonotype. The rearrangement links TRBV5-1 to TRBJ1-1, with D possibly TRBD1 on 5 matching bases. CDR3 size: 14 residues. Between the trimmed V and J ends, which lost 4 bases and 1 base, there was a span of 11 bases. In germline, CDR1 is SGHRS, CDR2 YFSETQ. The CDR3: CASSKTAANTEAFF. CDR3 bases: TGCGCCAGCAGCAAGACAGCTGCGAACACTGAAGCTTTCTTT.

The CDR3: CASSLASGGYTDTQYF. CDR3 coding DNA: TGTGCCAGCAGTTTGGCTAGCGGGGGGTACACAGATACGCAGTATTTT. This chain uses TRBV27 with TRBJ2-3; 11 nucleotides align to TRBD2. CDR1 and CDR2 (germline): MNHEY, SMNVEV (reference sequence). The CDR3 extends over 16 amino acids. J gave up 2 bases and V 3 bases, and 4 bases lay outside the gene matches.

This clonotype was seen a few times. The gene calls are TRBV7-9 and TRBJ1-1; D is ambiguous. The CDR3 loop spans 13 amino acids. Germline values: CDR1 SEHNR, CDR2 FQNEAQ (reference sequence). The germline V and J ends were trimmed by 2 bases and 7 bases, with 11 bases remaining between them. The DNA of the CDR3 is TGTGCCAGCAGCTTACAAGGTCCCTTTGAAGCTTTCTTT. Amino acids: CASSLQGPFEAFF.

Ten or more counts support this clonotype. The genes are TRBV4-2 and TRBJ1-2, with 9 nucleotides matching TRBD1. Germline V gene data show CDR1 as LGHNA and CDR2 as YNFKEQ. The CDR3 is 14 residues long. The V and J ends lost 7 bases and 2 bases, in that order; junction bases with no gene match: 5. This chain's CDR3 is CASTRDRANYGYTF. Here the CDR3 DNA reads TGTGCCAGCACTCGGGACAGGGCCAACTATGGCTACACCTTC.

The rearrangement links TRBV7-2 to TRBJ2-3, with 13 positions matching TRBD2. Germline CDR1 reads SGHTA; CDR2 reads FQGNSA. The CDR3 totals 17 residues. The V gene end was trimmed by 6 bases and the J gene end by 6 bases; junction bases not matched to a gene: 12. CDR3 bases: TGTGCCAGCAGTCCGGGACTAGCGGGAACAAAACCGGATACGCAGTATTTT. Encoded protein: CASSPGLAGTKPDTQYF.

The CDR3 sequence: CASSPQPRGNEQFF. Written as DNA, the CDR3 is TGCGCCAGCAGCCCCCAACCCAGGGGCAATGAGCAGTTCTTC. The chain combines TRBV5-1 with TRBJ2-1; D may be TRBD1 (6 bases). The CDR3 length is 14 residues. From germline, CDR1 is SGHRS and CDR2 YFSETQ. Trimming removed 4 bases at V and 6 bases at J, with 14 bases between.

This clonotype was found many times. The rearrangement links TRBV29-1 to TRBJ1-1; 7 bases map to TRBD1. Germline lookup yields CDR1 SQVTM and CDR2 ANQGSEA. V lost 4 bases and J lost 5; bases outside the gene matches: 10. CDR3 length: 14 residues. CDR3 in DNA: TGCAGCGTTGTCCTAGGGGGCCGGGGGACTGAAGCTTTCTTT. Amino acids: CSVVLGGRGTEAFF.

This clonotype has at least ten counts. V and J are TRBV7-2 and TRBJ2-6; D is possibly TRBD1 (5 bases). Looked up from germline, CDR1 is SGHTA and CDR2 is FQGNSA. Trimming pared 5 bases from V and 12 bases from J, leaving 20 bases between. There are 15 residues in the CDR3. CDR3 region: CASSNPLTIQGVLTF. The DNA of the CDR3 is TGTGCCAGCAGCAACCCGCTGACAATCCAGGGCGTCCTGACTTTC.

This clonotype was seen ten or more times. This sequence joins TRBV7-3 and TRBJ1-1; D is ambiguous. CDR3 length: 13 amino acids. V gave up 5 bases and J gave up 1 base, with 8 bases separating them. The germline V gene encodes CDR1 SGHTA and CDR2 FQGTGA. Here the CDR3 reads CASSLLWNTEAFF. The CDR3 DNA reads TGTGCCAGCAGCCTTCTGTGGAACACTGAAGCTTTCTTT.

The chain carries TRBV29-1 and TRBJ2-3, with 7 nucleotides matching TRBD1. The V and J ends lost 2 bases and 6 bases, in that order; junction bases with no gene match: 2. The length of the CDR3 is 12 residues. CDR1 and CDR2 (germline): SQVTM, ANQGSEA. As DNA, the CDR3 is TGCAGCGTTGAAACAGGGGAGGATACGCAGTATTTT. This encodes CSVETGEDTQYF.

This clonotype was observed a few times. This chain uses TRBV28 with TRBJ2-4, with D maybe TRBD2 (5 bases). Per the germline V gene, CDR1 is MDHEN and CDR2 is SYDVKM. The CDR3 sequence is 13 residues long. Between the trimmed V and J ends, which lost 3 bases and 8 bases, there was a span of 11 bases. CDR3 sequence reads: CASSFFGEDIQYF. CDR3 nucleotide sequence: TGTGCCAGCAGTTTCTTCGGGGAAGACATTCAGTACTTC.

This clonotype was counted between two and nine times. This chain connects TRBV11-2 to TRBJ2-3; 7 bases match TRBD2. The V and J ends lost 3 bases and 2 bases, in that order; junction bases with no gene match: 14. There are 18 residues in the CDR3. CDR1 SGHAT and CDR2 FQNNGV come from the germline V gene. CDR3 nucleotides: TGTGCCAGCAGCTTCTCTGCCACTAGCGTCTGGGCCACAGATACGCAGTATTTT. Translating gives CASSFSATSVWATDTQYF. Based on the CDR3 plus reference TRBV11-2 and TRBJ2-3, the full variable domain is EAGVAQSPRYKIIEKRQSVAFWCNPISGHATLYWYQQILGQGPKLLIQFQNNGVVDDSQLPKDRFSAERLKGVDSTLKIQPAKLEDSAVYLCASSFSATSVWATDTQYFGPGTRLTVL.

There are a few counts of this clonotype. V usage is TRBV11-3 and J usage is TRBJ2-1; D is unresolved. Germline V gene lookup returns CDR1 SGHNT and CDR2 YENEEA. The V end lost 1 base, the J end lost 5 bases, and 9 bases lay between the germline ends. The CDR3 length is 14 residues. CDR3 nucleotides: TGTGCCAGCAGCTTAGGAGCTATCGACAATGAGCAGTTCTTC. This sequence encodes CASSLGAIDNEQFF.